Listed below are T cell receptor beta chains from one sample, sequenced in a study of glioma-infiltrating T cells. MiXCR, applied by TCRdb to the multiplex PCR reads, yields one record per CDR3 protein. The table shows about 5,800 distinct CDR3 sequences, with about 28% occurring only once. Sequencing was performed on glioma tissue, nonneoplastic brain tissue, or PBMCs (not recorded which). These receptors came from a human donor with low-grade glioma or glioblastoma, undergoing nonglioma brain surgery, or in good health (not recorded which). The conserved cysteine and the conserved F or W are not part of the CDR3 here. Each record gives: J gene, clone size, V gene, CDR3 protein. Some rows have no size entry. The others give once, few or many, or a class for an expanded clone.

j_gene: TRBJ2-5; abundance: many; v_gene: TRBV7-2; CDR3aa: ASSLNGGRIQETQY
j_gene: TRBJ1-5; abundance: many; v_gene: TRBV7-9; CDR3aa: ASSLEGNSNQPQH
j_gene: TRBJ2-5; abundance: medium-sized; v_gene: TRBV20-1; CDR3aa: SARDRRRQETQY
j_gene: TRBJ2-5; abundance: NA; v_gene: TRBV3-1; CDR3aa: ASSPPGLRETQY
j_gene: TRBJ2-7; abundance: many; v_gene: TRBV28; CDR3aa: ASSFRGQKSYEQY
j_gene: TRBJ2-7; abundance: NA; v_gene: TRBV11-2; CDR3aa: ASSPPPGLAGGEQY
j_gene: TRBJ2-3; abundance: many; v_gene: TRBV9; CDR3aa: ASSVAGAGHTDTQY
j_gene: TRBJ1-2; abundance: NA; v_gene: TRBV11-2; CDR3aa: ASSLRGQELYGYT
j_gene: TRBJ2-7; abundance: many; v_gene: TRBV10-3; CDR3aa: ATATGFLEQY
j_gene: TRBJ2-4; abundance: many; v_gene: TRBV2; CDR3aa: ASNTAGGSVAKNIQY
j_gene: TRBJ2-7; abundance: many; v_gene: TRBV5-8; CDR3aa: ASSPGRAWYEQY
j_gene: TRBJ1-2; abundance: medium-sized; v_gene: TRBV19; CDR3aa: ASSKQNTGASGYT
j_gene: TRBJ2-1; abundance: NA; v_gene: TRBV10-3; CDR3aa: AISEQQGVHEQF
j_gene: TRBJ2-5; abundance: many; v_gene: TRBV7-6; CDR3aa: ASSLQETQY
j_gene: TRBJ1-1; abundance: many; v_gene: TRBV19; CDR3aa: ASTYNGAAKAF
j_gene: TRBJ2-1; abundance: medium-sized; v_gene: TRBV6-1; CDR3aa: ASRLHNEQF
j_gene: TRBJ1-5; abundance: many; v_gene: TRBV2; CDR3aa: ASKVENGDQPQH
j_gene: TRBJ2-3; abundance: many; v_gene: TRBV29-1; CDR3aa: SALGLLTDTQY
j_gene: TRBJ2-1; abundance: medium-sized; v_gene: TRBV7-6; CDR3aa: ASSFLTGDYYNEQF
j_gene: TRBJ1-5; abundance: medium-sized; v_gene: TRBV28; CDR3aa: ASSLWEGSGNQPQH
j_gene: TRBJ2-5; abundance: many; v_gene: TRBV12-3/TRBV12-4; CDR3aa: ASSRQGAMETQY
j_gene: TRBJ2-1; abundance: NA; v_gene: TRBV6-6; CDR3aa: ASRMGLAEVNEQF
j_gene: TRBJ2-3; abundance: medium-sized; v_gene: TRBV6-6; CDR3aa: ASSYSSTDTQY
j_gene: TRBJ1-2; abundance: many; v_gene: TRBV29-1; CDR3aa: SVEVGRDYGYT
j_gene: TRBJ2-1; abundance: many; v_gene: TRBV12-3/TRBV12-4; CDR3aa: ASSFRLAGSSYNEQF
j_gene: TRBJ1-6; abundance: NA; v_gene: TRBV7-2; CDR3aa: ASSPRAGGWWSPLH
j_gene: TRBJ1-1; abundance: NA; v_gene: TRBV20-1; CDR3aa: SAGRGDTEAF
j_gene: TRBJ2-5; abundance: many; v_gene: TRBV28; CDR3aa: ASSSGTSGLAETQY
j_gene: TRBJ2-1; abundance: NA; v_gene: TRBV7-2; CDR3aa: ASSCRALGSSYNEQF